This T cell receptor beta chain was identified during a study of shared T cell receptors in the human thymus. The CDR3 spans 13 residues. Per germline, CDR1 GTSNPN and CDR2 SVGIG (reference sequence). V was clipped by 4 bases and J by 2 bases, with 10 bases between them. Clones were sequenced by immunoSEQ multiplex PCR, and TCRdb holds only the in-frame ones, with some missing. The data show 500,000 to 750,000 clones, 88% seen once. Another study also made use of these data, one on human thymus T cells. From that paper: It was from resections taken during corrective heart surgery that the thymus tissue came.

The source of this sequence is a boy under three years old with a congenital heart defect. This rearrangement joins TRBV30 to TRBJ2-3; the D is unclear. Sequenced: thymocytes. CDR3: CAWILPHTDTQYF. The CDR3 nucleotides read TGTGCCTGGATTCTTCCACACACAGATACGCAGTATTTT.